This TCR beta chain comes out of a study of T cell responses to AZD1222 COVID-19 vaccine. In the study overall: Whether given at about 4 or about 12 weeks, second doses were pooled. Study observations and caveats: Compared with day 0, the breadth and depth of the Spike-specific TCR repertoire rose significantly after two doses of AZD1222.

This table comes from immunoSEQ multiplex PCR, and its TCRdb copy is limited to in-frame clones, with some not included. The data contain fewer than 130,000 clones, around 89% of them seen just once; the ten biggest clones take up around 1.6%. In the case of this clone: Its antigen is still unknown.

CDR3 length: 14 amino acids. V lost 8 bases and J lost 3; bases outside the gene matches: 9. Germline V gives CDR1 MNHEY, CDR2 SVGAGI. This specimen was peripheral blood, taken on day 0 of AZD1222 vaccination. The receptor was isolated from an adult in good health. The chain is built from TRBV6-5 and TRBJ2-7, with TRBD2 matching 8 bases. CDR3 coding DNA: TGTGCCAGCGGGGTAAGCGGGAGTTTCTACGAGCAGTACTTC. It is translated as CASGVSGSFYEQYF.